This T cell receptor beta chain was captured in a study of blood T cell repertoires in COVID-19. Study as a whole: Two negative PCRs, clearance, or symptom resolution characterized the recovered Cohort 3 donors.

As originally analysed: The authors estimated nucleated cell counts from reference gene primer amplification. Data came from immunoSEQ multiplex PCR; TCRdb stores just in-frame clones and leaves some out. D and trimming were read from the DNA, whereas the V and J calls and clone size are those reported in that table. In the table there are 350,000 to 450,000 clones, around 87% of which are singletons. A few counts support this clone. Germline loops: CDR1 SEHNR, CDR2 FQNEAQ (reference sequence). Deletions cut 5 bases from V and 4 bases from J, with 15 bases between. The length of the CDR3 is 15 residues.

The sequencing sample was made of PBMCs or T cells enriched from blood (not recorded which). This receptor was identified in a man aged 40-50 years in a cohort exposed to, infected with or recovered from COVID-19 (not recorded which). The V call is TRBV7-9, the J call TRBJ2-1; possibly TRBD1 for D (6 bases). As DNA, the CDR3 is TGTGCCAGCAGCCCCCGACAGGCAGGATACAATGAGCAGTTCTTC. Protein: CASSPRQAGYNEQFF. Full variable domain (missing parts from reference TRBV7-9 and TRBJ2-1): DTGVSQNPRHKITKRGQNVTFRCDPISEHNRLYWYRQTLGQGPEFLTYFQNEAQLEKSRLLSDRFSAERPKGSFSTLEIQRTEQGDSAMYLCASSPRQAGYNEQFFGPGTRLTVL.